One and the same sample provided the 15 T cell receptor beta chains below, sequenced in a study of blood T cell repertoires in COVID-19. Produced via immunoSEQ multiplex PCR; TCRdb's table is partial and in-frame only. The sample contains about 330,000 clones, around four fifths of which appear only once. Specimen: peripheral blood. The receptors were sampled from a woman aged 50 to 65 with acute or convalescent COVID-19.

This rearrangement joins TRBV4-2 to TRBJ1-1; TRBD1 aligns across 8 bases. V lost 0 bases, J lost 6 bases, and 6 bases stayed unmatched. The germline CDR1 and CDR2 sequences are LGHNA and YNFKEQ. This CDR3 has 15 residues. The CDR3 loop is CASSQEWQGAAEAFF. The CDR3 DNA is TGTGCCAGCAGCCAAGAATGGCAGGGGGCCGCTGAAGCTTTCTTT.

This clone showed up just a few times. The chain has TRBV2 and TRBJ1-2, with TRBD1 identical over 8 bases. Germline CDR1 and CDR2: SNHLY and FYNNEI. The CDR3 runs 13 residues. Trimming took 6 bases from V and 8 from J; bases not matched to a gene: 8. CDR3 sequence: CASSFGQGGGYTF. In DNA, the CDR3 is TGTGCCAGCAGCTTTGGACAGGGAGGCGGCTACACCTTC.

The rearrangement uses TRBV5-1 and TRBJ2-5; D possibly corresponds to TRBD1 (5 bases). CDR3 length: 13 amino acids. The V and J ends lost 5 bases and 2 bases respectively, with 10 bases between them. Germline V gene data show CDR1 as SGHRS and CDR2 as YFSETQ. The CDR3 region has the DNA TGCGCCAGCAGGGAGACAGAACAAGAGACCCAGTACTTC. Translated, it gives CASRETEQETQYF.

This chain uses TRBV19 with TRBJ1-3; D call uncertain. CDR3 length: 12 residues. With 5 bases removed from V and 2 bases from J, the gap between germline ends came to 4 bases. CDR1 and CDR2 from the germline V gene are LNHDA and SQIVND (reference sequence). CDR3 sequence: CASSGPGNTIYF. Here the CDR3 DNA reads TGTGCCAGTAGTGGGCCTGGAAACACCATATATTTT.

The genes are TRBV24-1 and TRBJ1-4; the match to TRBD1 covers 9 bases. This CDR3 has 15 amino acids. Germline assignment: CDR1 KGHDR and CDR2 SFDVKD. V lost 2 bases and J lost 7; bases outside the gene matches: 4. The CDR3 is CATSDSQGASEKLFF. The CDR3 DNA is TGTGCCACCAGTGATTCACAGGGGGCCAGTGAAAAACTGTTTTTT.

This clone was seen just once. J is TRBJ2-3 and V is TRBV24-1; the D is unclear. V was clipped by 4 bases and J by 4 bases, with 8 bases between them. Germline-derived CDR1 and CDR2 are KGHDR and SFDVKD. This CDR3 is 13 amino acids long. CDR3 loop: CATSEPVSDTQYF. DNA of the CDR3: TGTGCCACCAGTGAGCCAGTATCAGATACGCAGTATTTT.

The chain has TRBV19 and TRBJ1-4; 10 bases map to TRBD1. V gave up 6 bases and J gave up 8 bases; unmatched junction bases: 15. The CDR3 length is 17 residues. From germline, CDR1 is LNHDA and CDR2 SQIVND (reference sequence). The CDR3 DNA sequence: TGTGCCAGTAGGATGTCGGGACAGGGGAGAATAGAGGAAAAACTGTTTTTT. It codes for CASRMSGQGRIEEKLFF. The whole variable domain, remainder taken from reference TRBV19 and TRBJ1-4, is DGGITQSPKYLFRKEGQNVTLSCEQNLNHDAMYWYRQDPGQGLRLIYYSQIVNDFQKGDIAEGYSVSREKKESFPLTVTSAQKNPTAFYLCASRMSGQGRIEEKLFFGSGTQLSVL.

Worth noting for this clone: This specimen includes other DNA sequences encoding the same CDR3. The J gene is TRBJ1-2, the V gene TRBV6-5, with 9 nucleotides matching TRBD1. Germline CDR1 MNHEY, CDR2 SVGAGI. This CDR3 contains 14 residues. V shed 6 bases and J 1 base; nucleotides not matched to a gene: 3. The CDR3 is CASSLGQGNYGYTF. DNA of the CDR3: TGTGCCAGCAGCCTGGGACAGGGTAACTATGGCTACACCTTC.

The CDR3 sequence is CSAFRETEAFF. The CDR3 DNA reads as TGCAGTGCCTTTCGAGAGACTGAAGCTTTCTTT. This sequence joins TRBV20-1 and TRBJ1-1; D remains unclear. The CDR3 sequence is 11 residues long. CDR1 DFQATT and CDR2 SNEGSKA come from the germline V gene (reference sequence). The V gene lost 6 bases and the J gene lost 5 bases, with 10 bases spanning the gap.

As to this clone: Other DNA sequences in the sample encode the same CDR3. The chain links TRBV5-1 to TRBJ2-3; D ambiguous. V was clipped by 1 base and J by 0 bases, with 3 bases between them. Per germline, CDR1 SGHRS and CDR2 YFSETQ. The length of the CDR3 is 13 residues. DNA for the CDR3: TGCGCCAGCAGCTTGTTAAGCACAGATACGCAGTATTTT. Its protein product is CASSLLSTDTQYF.

This clone was counted a single time. The chain recombines TRBV11-2 with TRBJ2-3; 8 nucleotides line up with TRBD1. This CDR3 has 15 amino acids. Per the germline V gene, CDR1 is SGHAT and CDR2 is FQNNGV. The V gene end was trimmed by 4 bases and the J gene end by 2 bases; junction bases not matched to a gene: 5. The CDR3 nucleotides are TGTGCCAGCAGCTCCGGGACAGGAAACACAGATACGCAGTATTTT. Protein: CASSSGTGNTDTQYF.

The CDR3 DNA follows: TGTGCCACCAGCGTACCGACAGGGGTCAGTGGAAGCAATCAGCCCCAGCATTTT. Translated: CATSVPTGVSGSNQPQHF. This chain links TRBV15 with TRBJ1-5, with 8 positions matching TRBD1. Germline CDR1 is LNHNV and CDR2 is YYDKDF (reference sequence). Trimming took 5 bases from V and 1 from J; bases not matched to a gene: 13. The CDR3 is 18 residues long. Supplemented by reference TRBV15 and TRBJ1-5, the full variable domain reads DAMVIQNPRYQVTQFGKPVTLSCSQTLNHNVMYWYQQKSSQAPKLLFHYYDKDFNNEADTPDNFQSRRPNTSFCFLDIRSPGLGDTAMYLCATSVPTGVSGSNQPQHFGDGTRLSIL.

V gene TRBV5-4 combines with J gene TRBJ2-1, with 8 bases matching TRBD2. CDR1 and CDR2 from the germline V gene are SGHNT and YYREEE (reference sequence). The CDR3 extends over 16 amino acids. V lost 4 bases, J lost 3 bases, and 9 bases stayed unmatched. CDR3 in DNA: TGTGCCAGCAGCCTAGGCAGCGGGGGACACTACAATGAGCAGTTCTTC. It is translated as CASSLGSGGHYNEQFF.

The rearrangement uses TRBV2 and TRBJ1-3; D is uncertain. The CDR3 runs 14 residues. V gave up 6 bases and J gave up 3 bases, with 12 bases separating them. Germline CDR1 SNHLY, CDR2 FYNNEI. DNA of the CDR3: TGTGCCAGCAGCGCCACGGGTAGTGGAAACACCATATATTTT. Its protein is CASSATGSGNTIYF.

V and J are TRBV7-9 and TRBJ1-1; 7 positions match TRBD1. J lost 0 bases, V lost 5 bases, and 9 bases had no gene match. CDR1 SEHNR and CDR2 FQNEAQ come from the germline V gene (reference sequence). The CDR3 contains 16 residues. The CDR3 reads CASSPSTGIMNTEAFF. The CDR3, as DNA: TGTGCCAGCAGCCCGTCGACAGGGATAATGAACACTGAAGCTTTCTTT.